Presented here are 19 T cell receptor beta chains from one specimen sequenced in a study of graft-versus-host responses after intestinal transplantation. TCRdb keeps only in-frame clones here, not all; method: immunoSEQ multiplex PCR. The data contain approximately 50,000 clones, around 85% of them singletons. Which antigens these TCRs recognize remains unknown. Sequences were derived from unstimulated CD4+ T cells sorted from spleen or lymph node cells, sampled before transplant. The source of these receptors is a human donor who was the organ donor for an intestinal transplant.

This clone was counted once. The rearrangement uses TRBV11-3 and TRBJ1-1; D possibly corresponds to TRBD1 (5 bases). The CDR3 has 14 amino acids. CDR1 is SGHNT and CDR2 is YENEEA in the germline V gene. V gave up 5 bases and J gave up 2 bases, with 12 bases separating them. DNA of the CDR3: TGTGCCAGCAGCCCGGGACCCACCAACACTGAAGCTTTCTTT. This gives the protein CASSPGPTNTEAFF.

This sequence joins TRBV7-8 and TRBJ1-2; a weak D match, TRBD1 (6 bases). CDR1 and CDR2 (germline): SGHVS, FQNEAQ. Trimming cost V 5 bases and J 0 bases, with 13 bases left between them. The CDR3 length is 15 residues. DNA of the CDR3: TGTGCCAGCAGCCTCTGGACAGATGCTAACTATGGCTACACCTTC. Translating it yields CASSLWTDANYGYTF.

This clone showed up just a few times. This chain links TRBV2 with TRBJ1-6, with 9 bases fitting TRBD1. Germline-derived CDR1 and CDR2 are SNHLY and FYNNEI. V was clipped by 7 bases and J by 1 base; unmatched bases: 8. This CDR3 has 17 residues. The CDR3 coding sequence is TGTGCCAGCAACCTTGGACAGGGGAGATCCTATAATTCACCCCTCCACTTT. It translates to CASNLGQGRSYNSPLHF.

The chain has TRBV18 and TRBJ2-1; 8 bases line up with TRBD2. The J segment lost 0 bases and the V segment lost 5 bases, leaving 3 bases of the junction unmatched. The V gene's germline CDR1 is KGHSH and CDR2 LQKENI. The length of the CDR3 is 15 residues. The CDR3 DNA reads as TGTGCCAGCTCATCCCTAGCGGGCTCCTACAATGAGCAGTTCTTC. Protein product: CASSSLAGSYNEQFF. The full variable domain, completed using reference TRBV18 and TRBJ2-1, is NAGVMQNPRHLVRRRGQEARLRCSPMKGHSHVYWYRQLPEEGLKFMVYLQKENIIDESGMPKERFSAEFPKEGPSILRIQQVVRGDSAAYFCASSSLAGSYNEQFFGPGTRLTVL.

This clone showed up just once. The CDR3 reads CASSPRGSPNEKLFF. The CDR3 DNA sequence: TGTGCCAGCAGTCCCCGTGGGAGCCCGAATGAAAAACTGTTTTTT. The J gene is TRBJ1-4, the V gene TRBV6-5; D gene uncertain. In germline, CDR1 is MNHEY, CDR2 SVGAGI. The CDR3 is made up of 15 amino acids. V shed 5 bases and J shed 5 bases, with 15 bases lying between them.

The chain employs TRBV9 and TRBJ1-2; tentative D call: TRBD1 (6 bases). The CDR3 loop spans 14 amino acids. Germline assignment: CDR1 SGDLS and CDR2 YYNGEE. The V end lost 0 bases, the J end lost 4 bases, and 10 bases lay between the germline ends. CDR3 protein: CASSVGGALYGYTF. DNA of the CDR3: TGTGCCAGCAGCGTAGGGGGGGCCCTCTATGGCTACACCTTC.

This sequence joins TRBV7-9 and TRBJ1-5, with TRBD1 as a possible D gene (6 bases). The CDR3 loop spans 15 amino acids. V shed 3 bases and J shed 2 bases, with 11 bases lying between them. Germline assignment: CDR1 SEHNR and CDR2 FQNEAQ (reference sequence). CDR3 nucleotides: TGTGCCAGCAGCTTTGGGGGGCAAGGCAATCAGCCCCAGCATTTT. It specifies CASSFGGQGNQPQHF.

CDR3: CASSLSRTAQYF. The CDR3 DNA reads TGTGCCAGCAGCTTAAGCAGAACGGCCCAGTACTTC. The chain recombines TRBV7-9 with TRBJ2-5; no clear D gene. Between the trimmed V and J ends, which lost 2 bases and 9 bases, there was a span of 10 bases. Germline CDR1 and CDR2: SEHNR and FQNEAQ (reference sequence). The CDR3 sequence is 12 residues long.

This clone was observed a handful of times. The chain recombines TRBV4-3 with TRBJ2-7, with TRBD2 identical over 8 bases. This CDR3 region has 16 residues. V dropped 4 bases and J dropped 0; count of bases not matched to a gene: 8. Germline values: CDR1 LGHNA, CDR2 YSLEER. CDR3 DNA: TGCGCCAGCAGCCGGGGGGCAAGCGGGGGCTCCTACGAGCAGTACTTC. The encoded protein is CASSRGASGGSYEQYF.

This sequence joins TRBV5-1 and TRBJ2-1; a weak D match, TRBD2 (6 bases). CDR1 and CDR2 (germline): SGHRS, YFSETQ. The CDR3 is 12 residues long. The V gene lost 0 bases and the J gene lost 10 bases, with 8 bases spanning the gap. CDR3 amino acids: CASSLAGGEQFF. The CDR3 coding sequence is TGCGCCAGCAGCTTGGCCGGGGGAGAGCAGTTCTTC.

The chain is built from TRBV5-1 and TRBJ2-3; TRBD2 aligns across 8 bases. V shed 0 bases and J 6 bases; nucleotides not matched to a gene: 12. Germline CDR1 is SGHRS and CDR2 is YFSETQ. The CDR3 totals 17 residues. CDR3 region: CASSLVLRGALGDTQYF. Here the CDR3 DNA reads TGCGCCAGCAGCTTGGTGTTGCGGGGGGCCCTAGGGGATACGCAGTATTTT.

The chain has TRBV19 and TRBJ2-7; 11 bases agree with TRBD2. The CDR3 sequence is 19 residues long. CDR1 LNHDA and CDR2 SQIVND come from the germline V gene (reference sequence). V gave up 2 bases and J gave up 4 bases; unmatched junction bases: 16. This CDR3 reads CASSIKAVLAGAVVYEQYF. The CDR3 DNA follows: TGTGCCAGTAGTATAAAAGCGGTACTAGCGGGGGCCGTGGTTTACGAGCAGTACTTC.

This chain joins TRBV7-2 and TRBJ2-3; D is ambiguous. V lost 4 bases and J 6 bases, leaving 11 bases between the germline ends. The CDR3 consists of 13 residues. Germline CDR1 and CDR2: SGHTA and FQGNSA. CDR3 residues: CASSYSTPDTQYF. In DNA form, the CDR3 reads TGTGCCAGCAGCTACTCCACGCCCGATACGCAGTATTTT.

There are a few counts of this clone. The chain employs TRBV5-5 and TRBJ1-2; TRBD1 agrees at 11 bases. CDR1 and CDR2 (germline): SGHKS, YYEKEE (reference sequence). The length of the CDR3 is 15 residues. V lost 1 base to trimming and J lost 4 bases; unmatched junction nucleotides: 3. CDR3 sequence: CASSLKGQGVYGYTF. In DNA, the CDR3 is TGTGCCAGCAGCTTGAAGGGACAGGGGGTCTATGGCTACACCTTC. Using reference TRBV5-5 and TRBJ1-2 for the parts outside the CDR3, the full variable domain is DAGVTQSPTHLIKTRGQQVTLRCSPISGHKSVSWYQQVLGQGPQFIFQYYEKEERGRGNFPDRFSARQFPNYSSELNVNALLLGDSALYLCASSLKGQGVYGYTFGSGTRLTVV.

This chain links TRBV30 with TRBJ1-1; 8 bases match TRBD1. J was trimmed by 1 base and V by 7 bases; bases with no gene match: 11. CDR1 is GTSNPN and CDR2 is SVGIG in the germline V gene (reference sequence). CDR3 length equals 15 residues. The CDR3, as DNA: TGTGCCTTTGACAGGGGCCCTGACGGGAACACTGAAGCTTTCTTT. It yields the protein CAFDRGPDGNTEAFF.

The chain carries TRBV19 and TRBJ2-7; 8 bases fit TRBD1. In germline, CDR1 is LNHDA, CDR2 SQIVND (reference sequence). This CDR3 comprises 15 residues. V was clipped by 7 bases and J by 2 bases; unmatched bases: 10. CDR3 sequence reads: CASTPSTGVAYEQYF. CDR3 nucleotide sequence: TGTGCCAGTACCCCCTCGACAGGGGTGGCCTACGAGCAGTACTTC.

The chain employs TRBV5-1 and TRBJ1-1; a possible D gene is TRBD1 (6 bases). The ends were cut back, 4 bases at V and 2 bases at J, with 21 bases in the middle. There are 17 residues in the CDR3. Germline CDR1 reads SGHRS; CDR2 reads YFSETQ. The CDR3 nucleotides are TGCGCCAGCAGCCTTTACAAGGTATCAGGGACAAACACTGAAGCTTTCTTT. Its protein is CASSLYKVSGTNTEAFF.

This CDR3 reads CASRGRGYYGYTF. The CDR3 coding sequence is TGTGCCAGCAGAGGAAGGGGCTACTATGGCTACACCTTC. The gene calls are TRBV2 and TRBJ1-2, with D possibly matching TRBD1 (5 bases). The CDR3 length is 13 residues. In germline, CDR1 is SNHLY, CDR2 FYNNEI. Trimming removed 6 bases from V and 3 bases from J, with 11 bases in between.

The chain carries TRBV5-1 and TRBJ2-5; D ambiguous. This CDR3 contains 16 residues. V was pared by 6 bases and J by 1 base, with 19 bases between. Germline-derived CDR1 and CDR2 are SGHRS and YFSETQ. CDR3 protein: CASTNFPSPGQETQYF. The DNA for the CDR3 is TGCGCCAGCACCAACTTTCCGAGCCCAGGCCAAGAGACCCAGTACTTC.